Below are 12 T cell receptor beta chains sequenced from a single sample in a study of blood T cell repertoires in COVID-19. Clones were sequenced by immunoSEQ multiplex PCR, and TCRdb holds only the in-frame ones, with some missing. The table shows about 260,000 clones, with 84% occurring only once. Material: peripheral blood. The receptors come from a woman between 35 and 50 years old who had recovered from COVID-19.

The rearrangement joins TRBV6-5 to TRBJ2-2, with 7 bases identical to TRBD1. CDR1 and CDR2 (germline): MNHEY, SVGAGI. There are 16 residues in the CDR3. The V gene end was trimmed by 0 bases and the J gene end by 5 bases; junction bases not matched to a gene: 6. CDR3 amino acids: CASSYSMTGLTGELFF. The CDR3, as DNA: TGTGCCAGCAGTTACTCTATGACAGGGTTAACCGGGGAGCTGTTTTTT.

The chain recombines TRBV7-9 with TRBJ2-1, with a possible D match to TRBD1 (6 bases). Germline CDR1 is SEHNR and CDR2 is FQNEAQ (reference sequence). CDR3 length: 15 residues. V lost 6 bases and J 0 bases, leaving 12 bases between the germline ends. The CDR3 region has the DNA TGTGCCAGCAGTCGACAGGAGTTCTCCTACAATGAGCAGTTCTTC. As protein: CASSRQEFSYNEQFF.

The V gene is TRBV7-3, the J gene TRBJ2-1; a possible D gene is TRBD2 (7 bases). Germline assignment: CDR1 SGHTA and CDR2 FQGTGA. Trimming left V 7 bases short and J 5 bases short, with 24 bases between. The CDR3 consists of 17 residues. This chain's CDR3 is CASTLGGGVPQNNEQFF. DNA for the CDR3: TGTGCCAGCACCCTGGGAGGGGGGGTTCCCCAGAACAATGAGCAGTTCTTC.

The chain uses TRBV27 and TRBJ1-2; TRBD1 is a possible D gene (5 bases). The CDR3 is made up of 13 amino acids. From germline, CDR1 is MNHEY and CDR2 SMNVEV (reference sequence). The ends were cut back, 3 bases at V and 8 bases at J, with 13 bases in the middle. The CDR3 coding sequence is TGTGCCAGCAGTTTTGGAGGGGCAGGAGGCTACACCTTC. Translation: CASSFGGAGGYTF.

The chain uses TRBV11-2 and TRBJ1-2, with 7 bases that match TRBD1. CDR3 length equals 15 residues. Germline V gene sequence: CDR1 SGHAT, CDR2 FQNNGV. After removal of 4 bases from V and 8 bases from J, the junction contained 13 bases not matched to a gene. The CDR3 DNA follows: TGTGCCAGCAGCTCCTACGGACAGGCCGCCGGGGGCTACACCTTC. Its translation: CASSSYGQAAGGYTF.

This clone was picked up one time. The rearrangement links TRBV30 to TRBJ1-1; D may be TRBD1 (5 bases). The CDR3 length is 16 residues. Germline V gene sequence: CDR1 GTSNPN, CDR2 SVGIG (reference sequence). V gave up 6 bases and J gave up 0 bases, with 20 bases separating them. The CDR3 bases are TGTGCCTGTCAGGGATCGAGAATTTTCATGAACACTGAAGCTTTCTTT. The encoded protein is CACQGSRIFMNTEAFF.

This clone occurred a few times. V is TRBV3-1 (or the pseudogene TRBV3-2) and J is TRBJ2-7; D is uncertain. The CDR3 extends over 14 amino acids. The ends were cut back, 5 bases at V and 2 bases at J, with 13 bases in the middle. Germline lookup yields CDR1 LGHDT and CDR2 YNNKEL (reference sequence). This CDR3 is CASSSRWSAYEQYF. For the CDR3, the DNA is TGTGCCAGCAGCAGTCGGTGGAGTGCCTACGAGCAGTACTTC.

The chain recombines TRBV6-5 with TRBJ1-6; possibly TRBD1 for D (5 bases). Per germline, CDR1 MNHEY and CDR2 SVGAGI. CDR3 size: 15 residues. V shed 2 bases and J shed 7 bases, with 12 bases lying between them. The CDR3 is CASSYRQGVNSPLHF. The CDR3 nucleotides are TGTGCCAGCAGTTACCGTCAGGGTGTGAATTCACCCCTCCACTTT.

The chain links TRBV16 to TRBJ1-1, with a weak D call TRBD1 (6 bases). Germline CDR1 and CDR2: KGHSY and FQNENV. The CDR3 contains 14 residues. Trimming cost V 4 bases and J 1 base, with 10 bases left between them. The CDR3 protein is CASSRSTGNTEAFF. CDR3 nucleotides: TGTGCCAGCAGCCGATCGACAGGGAACACTGAAGCTTTCTTT.

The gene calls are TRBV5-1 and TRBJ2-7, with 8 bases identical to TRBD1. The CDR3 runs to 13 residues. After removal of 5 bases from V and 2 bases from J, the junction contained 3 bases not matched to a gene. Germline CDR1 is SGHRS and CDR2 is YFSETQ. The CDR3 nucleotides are TGCGCCAGCAGTGGGGACAGGACCTACGAGCAGTACTTC. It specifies CASSGDRTYEQYF.

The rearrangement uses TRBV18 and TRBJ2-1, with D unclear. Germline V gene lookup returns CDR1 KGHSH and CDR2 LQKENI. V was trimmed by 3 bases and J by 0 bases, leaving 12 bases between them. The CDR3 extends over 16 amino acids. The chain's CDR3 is CASSPPQASSYNEQFF. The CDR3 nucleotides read TGTGCCAGCTCACCTCCCCAGGCGAGCTCCTACAATGAGCAGTTCTTC.

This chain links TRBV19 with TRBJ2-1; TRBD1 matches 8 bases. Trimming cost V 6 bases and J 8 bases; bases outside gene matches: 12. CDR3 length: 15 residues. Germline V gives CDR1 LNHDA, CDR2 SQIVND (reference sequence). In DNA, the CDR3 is TGTGCCAGTAGATCTATACAGGGGGTTATCTATGAGCAGTTCTTC. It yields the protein CASRSIQGVIYEQFF.